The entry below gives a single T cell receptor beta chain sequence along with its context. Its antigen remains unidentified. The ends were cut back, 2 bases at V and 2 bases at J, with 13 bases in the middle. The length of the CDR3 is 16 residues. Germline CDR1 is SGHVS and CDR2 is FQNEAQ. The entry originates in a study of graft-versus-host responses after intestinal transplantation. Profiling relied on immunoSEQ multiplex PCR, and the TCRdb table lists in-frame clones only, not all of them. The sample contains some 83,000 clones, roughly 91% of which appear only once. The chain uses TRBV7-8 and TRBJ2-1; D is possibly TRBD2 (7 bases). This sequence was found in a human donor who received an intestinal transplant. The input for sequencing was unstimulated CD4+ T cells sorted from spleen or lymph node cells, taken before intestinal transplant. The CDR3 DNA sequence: TGTGCCAGCAGCTTACGACGGGGGGCGACCTACAATGAGCAGTTCTTC. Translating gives CASSLRRGATYNEQFF.